Shown below are 27 T cell receptor beta chains from a single sample sequenced in a study of T cells in women clearing cervical HPV infection. The method was immunoSEQ multiplex PCR; TCRdb's version includes in-frame clones alone and lacks a portion of them. The sample holds about 48,000 clones. The sequenced material came from blood buffy coat. The receptors stem from a woman between 18 and 70 years old with a cervical HPV16 infection that either progressed to CIN3+ or cleared (not recorded which).

As to this clone: The read falls 3 residues short of the CDR3 end, and the missing part is taken from the germline J gene. The rearrangement links TRBV18 to TRBJ1-1; no clear D. V gave up 6 bases and J gave up 7 bases, with 15 bases separating them. CDR1 is KGHSH and CDR2 is LQKENI in the germline V gene. The CDR3 length is 13 residues. The part of the CDR3 DNA that was read is TGTGCCAGCTCCACGAAAGAGGGTCTTGAA. This gives the protein CASSTKEGLE. The entire CDR3 protein reads CASSTKEGLEAFF.

Note on this clone: The read ends 3 residues before the CDR3 terminus; that terminus is restored from the germline J gene. This chain links TRBV4-2 with TRBJ2-3, with 9 bases aligning to TRBD1. Germline V CDR1 and CDR2: LGHNA, YNFKEQ. This CDR3 has 19 residues. The junction had 14 bases not matched to a gene; V was cut back by 1 base and J by 3 bases. The chain's CDR3 is CASSQADTGGPRGTDTQYF. The CDR3 DNA, read in part, is TGTGCCAGCAGCCAAGCAGACACAGGGGGCCCGAGGGGGACAGATACG.

Regarding this clone: The germline gene is not matched at one end of the junction; a read error may be the cause. The read comes to an end 3 residues before the CDR3 does, leaving the germline J gene to fill in the end. J is TRBJ2-3 and V is TRBV4-2, with D possibly being TRBD1 (6 bases). The length of the CDR3 is 13 residues. The germline V gene encodes CDR1 LGHNA and CDR2 YNFKEQ. CDR3 DNA, as far as it was read: TGCGCCAGCAGCCAAACAGGGTCAGATACG. Residues: CASSQTGSDT. The full CDR3 reads CASSQTGSDTQYF.

A remark on this clone: The read comes to an end 3 residues before the CDR3 does, leaving the germline J gene to fill in the end. The chain carries TRBV7-3 and TRBJ2-5; D is possibly TRBD2 (7 bases). The length of the CDR3 is 13 residues. CDR1 is SGHTA and CDR2 is FQGTGA in the germline V gene. Trimming left V 3 bases short and J 7 bases short, with 12 bases between. CDR3 loop: CASSFGGPGTQYF. The covered CDR3 bases are TGTGCCAGCAGCTTCGGGGGGCCGGGGACC.

About this clone itself: The CDR3 goes on 3 residues after the read ends, and that part is filled in from the germline J gene. This rearrangement joins TRBV10-3 to TRBJ1-5; tentatively, D is TRBD1 (5 bases). The CDR3 covers 13 residues. Germline assignment: CDR1 ENHRY and CDR2 SYGVKD. V lost 5 bases and J lost 4, with 9 bases in between. CDR3 DNA (partial): TGTGCCATCAGTCCGGCAGGGAATCAGCCC. This sequence encodes CAISPAGNQP. The full CDR3 sequence reads CAISPAGNQPQHF.

A remark on this clone: The DNA ends 3 residues before the CDR3 does, and the rest of the CDR3 is filled in from the germline J gene. The chain links TRBV18 to TRBJ2-7; D may be TRBD2 (5 bases). Germline-derived CDR1 and CDR2 are KGHSH and LQKENI. V was cut by 2 bases and J by 2 bases, with 7 bases left in between. This CDR3 has 13 amino acids. CDR3 region: CASSPAGAYEQYF. CDR3 DNA (partial): TGTGCCAGCTCACCAGCGGGCGCCTACGAG.

Comment on this clone: The sequenced fragment ends 3 residues before the CDR3 boundary, so the rest is inferred from the germline J gene. V is TRBV7-6 and J is TRBJ2-1, with D tentatively TRBD2 (6 bases). The V gene lost 6 bases and the J gene lost 6 bases, with 12 bases spanning the gap. The length of the CDR3 is 13 residues. Germline V gives CDR1 SGHVS, CDR2 FNYEAQ. The DNA read from the CDR3 is TGTGCCAGCAGAATGAATAGCGGCAATGAG. This translates into CASRMNSGNE. The whole CDR3 region reads CASRMNSGNEQFF.

A note on this clone: The read ends 3 residues before the CDR3 terminus; that terminus is restored from the germline J gene. This chain uses TRBV18 with TRBJ1-1; D remains ambiguous. V lost 3 bases, J lost 0 bases, and 8 bases lay in between. Looked up from germline, CDR1 is KGHSH and CDR2 is LQKENI. This CDR3 contains 14 residues. The CDR3 bases that were read are TGTGCCAGCTCACCGGGCCGCATGAACACTGAA. This translates into CASSPGRMNTE. In full, the CDR3 reads CASSPGRMNTEAFF.

A remark on this clone: The DNA ends 3 residues before the CDR3 does, and the rest of the CDR3 is filled in from the germline J gene. The rearrangement uses TRBV7-6 and TRBJ1-1; TRBD1 matches 7 bases. V lost 5 bases and J lost 0; bases outside the gene matches: 12. Germline V gene sequence: CDR1 SGHVS, CDR2 FNYEAQ. This CDR3 region has 17 residues. CDR3 sequence reads: CASSQMTGRVVNTEAFF. The covered CDR3 bases are TGTGCCAGCAGCCAGATGACAGGGAGGGTGGTGAACACTGAA.

With respect to this clone: The CDR3 is cut off 3 residues early in the read; its end comes from the germline J gene. The chain has TRBV5-1 and TRBJ1-2, with 11 positions matching TRBD1. The germline gives CDR1 SGHRS, CDR2 YFSETQ. This CDR3 has 17 amino acids. Unmatched junction bases numbered 10, after V lost 4 bases and J lost 2 bases. This CDR3 reads CASSLGTGGRSNYGYTF. The CDR3 bases that were read are TGCGCCAGCAGCCTAGGGACAGGGGGTAGGTCGAACTATGGC.

Worth noting for this clone: With the read ending 3 residues before the CDR3 end, the germline J gene is used to fill in that end. The chain combines TRBV7-3 with TRBJ2-7, with D perhaps matching TRBD2 (5 bases). The CDR3 loop spans 14 amino acids. The germline V and J ends were trimmed by 1 base and 3 bases, with 10 bases remaining between them. CDR1 and CDR2 (germline): SGHTA, FQGTGA. The CDR3 DNA, read in part, is TGTGCCAGCAGCTTAAAGCGGCCAGGCTACGAG. Protein: CASSLKRPGYE. The entire CDR3 protein reads CASSLKRPGYEQYF.

To note about this clone: The read finishes 3 residues shy of the CDR3 end, and the germline J gene is used to complete it. The V gene is TRBV27, the J gene TRBJ2-7; D not certain. CDR3 size: 13 residues. Germline CDR1 is MNHEY and CDR2 is SMNVEV (reference sequence). The V and J ends lost 4 bases and 2 bases respectively, with 9 bases between them. CDR3 sequence reads: CASSSAGPYEQYF. Incomplete CDR3 DNA: TGTGCCAGCAGTTCGGCAGGTCCCTACGAG.

Comments on this clone: From the germline J gene comes the end of the CDR3, since the read stops 3 residues before it. V usage is TRBV2 and J usage is TRBJ2-2, with 9 positions matching TRBD1. This CDR3 region has 14 residues. V lost 6 bases to trimming and J lost 4 bases; unmatched junction nucleotides: 3. CDR1 and CDR2 (germline): SNHLY, FYNNEI. The CDR3 loop is CASRGTGTTGELFF. The sequenced CDR3 bases are TGTGCCAGCAGGGGGACAGGGACCACCGGGGAG.

With respect to this clone: The CDR3 end is not reached by the read, which stops 3 residues before it; the germline J gene fills it in. This rearrangement joins TRBV5-6 to TRBJ1-2; D is unresolved. The V gene lost 0 bases and the J gene lost 2 bases, with 11 bases spanning the gap. The CDR3 is made up of 15 amino acids. Germline V CDR1 and CDR2: SGHDT, YYEEEE. The CDR3 bases that were read are TGTGCCAGCAGCTTGGGGGCTATAAGAAACTATGGC. Its translation is CASSLGAIRNYG. The full CDR3 is CASSLGAIRNYGYTF.

CDR3 DNA (partial): TGTGCCAGCAGCCGCGCCGGGGTAAGCACAGATACG. It translates to CASSRAGVSTDT. The full CDR3 is CASSRAGVSTDTQYF. V and J are TRBV11-1 and TRBJ2-3; D is perhaps TRBD2 (5 bases). With the read ending 3 residues before the CDR3 end, the germline J gene is used to fill in that end. V was shortened by 5 bases and J by 0 bases, with 12 bases between the two germline ends. Germline assignment: CDR1 SGHAT and CDR2 FQDESV (reference sequence). The CDR3 sequence is 15 residues long.

Comment on this clone: The read stops 3 residues short of the end of the CDR3; the missing end is completed from the germline J gene. The chain combines TRBV18 with TRBJ2-2; 8 bases match TRBD2. The germline V gene has CDR1 KGHSH and CDR2 LQKENI. The CDR3 covers 15 residues. J was trimmed by 2 bases and V by 4 bases; bases with no gene match: 3. CDR3 DNA, as far as it was read: TGTGCCAGCTCACAACTAGCGGACAACACCGGGGAG. The encoded protein is CASSQLADNTGE. The full-length CDR3 reads as CASSQLADNTGELFF.

Comments on this clone: Read sequence stops 3 residues before the CDR3 end, and the germline J gene provides the missing end. The chain employs TRBV18 and TRBJ1-3; 8 bases align to TRBD1. The CDR3 loop spans 17 amino acids. Germline V CDR1 and CDR2: KGHSH, LQKENI. J was trimmed by 0 bases and V by 1 base; bases with no gene match: 5. The covered CDR3 bases are TGTGCCAGCTCACCACAAAGGACAGGGATCTCTGGAAACACC. Its translation is CASSPQRTGISGNT. In full, the CDR3 is CASSPQRTGISGNTIYF.

Worth noting for this clone: The CDR3 end is not reached by the read, which stops 3 residues before it; the germline J gene fills it in. V gene TRBV10-2 combines with J gene TRBJ2-1, with 8 positions matching TRBD2. Per germline, CDR1 WSHSY and CDR2 SAAADI. The CDR3 sequence is 14 residues long. The J segment lost 7 bases and the V segment lost 6 bases, leaving 8 bases of the junction unmatched. Here the CDR3 reads CASRFAREDNEQFF. Partial CDR3 DNA: TGCGCCAGCAGGTTTGCGCGGGAGGATAATGAG.

Concerning this clone: Read data end 3 residues before the CDR3 end; the end is taken from the germline J gene. This rearrangement joins TRBV12-5 to TRBJ1-1, with TRBD1 as a possible D gene (6 bases). CDR1 LGHNT and CDR2 FRNRAP come from the germline V gene. The CDR3 has 13 amino acids. With 6 bases removed from V and 5 bases from J, the gap between germline ends came to 13 bases. Incomplete CDR3 DNA: TGTGCTAGTGGACAGGGCCTGGGGACTGAA. Encoded protein: CASGQGLGTE. The whole CDR3 sequence reads CASGQGLGTEAFF.

On this clone itself: Sequencing ends 3 residues short of the CDR3 end; the germline J gene provides the rest. The chain carries TRBV19 and TRBJ2-3; tentatively, D is TRBD1 (5 bases). The CDR3 runs 14 residues. V dropped 10 bases and J dropped 1 base, with 15 bases sitting between them. Per the germline V gene, CDR1 is LNHDA and CDR2 is SQIVND (reference sequence). Partial CDR3 DNA: TGTGCCACAAATGGGCAGGGCGGCACAGATACG. Protein product: CATNGQGGTDT. The whole CDR3 sequence is CATNGQGGTDTQYF.

Comment on this clone: The read terminates 3 residues ahead of where the CDR3 ends, so the germline J gene completes it. The chain has TRBV15 and TRBJ2-5; 7 positions agree with TRBD2. The CDR3 length is 14 residues. The germline gives CDR1 LNHNV, CDR2 YYDKDF (reference sequence). After removal of 5 bases from V and 2 bases from J, the junction contained 5 bases not matched to a gene. The sequenced CDR3 bases are TGTGCCACCAGCGGGATCGGGGGGCAAGAGACC. Residues: CATSGIGGQET. The entire CDR3 is CATSGIGGQETQYF.

Concerning this clone: The CDR3 is cut off 3 residues early in the read; its end comes from the germline J gene. The chain is built from TRBV2 and TRBJ2-7, with 8 bases aligning to TRBD1. There are 13 residues in the CDR3. CDR1 and CDR2 (germline): SNHLY, FYNNEI. V dropped 11 bases and J dropped 3; count of bases not matched to a gene: 9. CDR3 loop: CAVNTGQGYEQYF. Partial CDR3 DNA: TGTGCCGTAAACACTGGACAGGGCTACGAG.

In the case of this clone: From the germline J gene comes the end of the CDR3, since the read stops 3 residues before it. This chain links TRBV6-2 or TRBV6-3 with TRBJ1-5, with D possibly TRBD1 on 6 matching bases. Germline V gene sequence: CDR1 MNHEY, CDR2 SVGEGT. Trimming took off 2 bases at V and 7 bases at J, with 9 bases between the two ends. There are 13 residues in the CDR3. The sequenced part of the CDR3 DNA is TGTGCCAGCAGTTACAACAGGGAGCAGCCC. Its protein is CASSYNREQP. The complete CDR3 sequence is CASSYNREQPQHF.

Regarding this clone: Read data end 3 residues before the CDR3 end; the end is taken from the germline J gene. The chain is built from TRBV12-3 or TRBV12-4 and TRBJ2-3; TRBD1 might be the D (5 bases). The V gene lost 1 base and the J gene lost 1 base, with 12 bases spanning the gap. The CDR3 sequence is 16 residues long. Partial CDR3 DNA: TGTGCCAGCAGTTTAGGTTGGTTAGGGGGCACAGATACG. Protein: CASSLGWLGGTDT. The whole CDR3 sequence is CASSLGWLGGTDTQYF.

As to this clone: The sequenced fragment ends 3 residues before the CDR3 boundary, so the rest is inferred from the germline J gene. This chain joins TRBV20-1 and TRBJ2-3; 12 positions agree with TRBD2. The CDR3 covers 15 residues. The germline CDR1 and CDR2 sequences are DFQATT and SNEGSKA (reference sequence). V shed 5 bases, J shed 5 bases, and the junction held 8 bases outside the gene matches. The CDR3 DNA, read in part, is TGCAGTGCTGGGATACCGGGACTAGCGGGAGATACG. Its protein product is CSAGIPGLAGDT. The whole CDR3 protein is CSAGIPGLAGDTQYF.

Points on this clone: The CDR3 end lies 3 residues beyond the end of the read and is filled in from the germline J gene. The J gene is TRBJ2-2, the V gene TRBV19, with a weak D call TRBD2 (5 bases). The CDR3 spans 15 residues. Germline V gene sequence: CDR1 LNHDA, CDR2 SQIVND (reference sequence). V was shortened by 4 bases and J by 1 base, with 10 bases between the two germline ends. The DNA read from the CDR3 is TGTGCCAGTAGTAAGCTAGCAGGGAACACCGGGGAG. Its protein product is CASSKLAGNTGE. The whole CDR3 region reads CASSKLAGNTGELFF.

Comment on this clone: The sequenced fragment ends 3 residues before the CDR3 boundary, so the rest is inferred from the germline J gene. This chain joins TRBV20-1 and TRBJ2-3; TRBD2 matches 8 bases. CDR1 is DFQATT and CDR2 is SNEGSKA in the germline V gene (reference sequence). The CDR3 runs 16 residues. The V and J ends lost 3 bases and 1 base, in that order; junction bases with no gene match: 9. The CDR3 bases that were read are TGCAGTGCTAGTTCCCCAGCGGGGGTAGGCACAGATACG. Its translation: CSASSPAGVGTDT. The full CDR3 is CSASSPAGVGTDTQYF.